The 24 T cell receptor beta chains below were found in one sample sequenced in a study of CD8+ T cells in alopecia areata. RNA extraction and reverse transcription yielded cDNA as sequencing template. Sequencing was performed with immunoSEQ multiplex PCR; in TCRdb, only in-frame clones are kept and a portion is missing. The table includes about 130,000 clones, about 56% detected once. Treatment here: oral pan-JAK inhibitor, 5-10 mg twice daily. Sequencing used CD8+ T cells sorted from blood, obtained at week 4, from a patient treated with tofacitinib. These receptors all stem from a human donor with alopecia areata.

The chain carries TRBV15 and TRBJ2-2; TRBD2 aligns across 14 bases. Germline V gene sequence: CDR1 LNHNV, CDR2 YYDKDF (reference sequence). The CDR3 loop spans 18 amino acids. The trim removed 5 bases at V and 5 bases at J, leaving 10 bases unmatched. The CDR3 DNA is TGTGCCACCAGCCCCGATTCGACTAGCGGGGGGGCTACCGGGGAGCTGTTTTTT. Residues: CATSPDSTSGGATGELFF.

The rearrangement joins TRBV30 to TRBJ1-1, with no clear D. Per the germline V gene, CDR1 is GTSNPN and CDR2 is SVGIG (reference sequence). V was cut by 4 bases and J by 1 base, with 10 bases left in between. This CDR3 is 13 amino acids long. The CDR3 is CAWNLGGNTEAFF. The CDR3 DNA follows: TGTGCCTGGAACCTGGGAGGGAACACTGAAGCTTTCTTT. Using reference TRBV30 and TRBJ1-1 for the parts outside the CDR3, the full variable domain is SQTIHQWPATLVQPVGSPLSLECTVEGTSNPNLYWYRQAAGRGLQLLFYSVGIGQISSEVPQNLSASRPQDRQFILSSKKLLLSDSGFYLCAWNLGGNTEAFFGQGTRLTVV.

The rearrangement joins TRBV27 to TRBJ1-5, with TRBD1 matching 8 bases. From germline, CDR1 is MNHEY and CDR2 SMNVEV (reference sequence). The CDR3 spans 15 residues. The V segment lost 8 bases and the J segment 4 bases; nucleotides outside the gene matches: 10. Here the CDR3 DNA reads TGTGCCAGCGGACAGGGCGAGGCTTTAAATCAGCCCCAGCATTTT. The encoded protein is CASGQGEALNQPQHF.

This chain joins TRBV27 and TRBJ2-7; D is unclear. Germline CDR1 and CDR2: MNHEY and SMNVEV (reference sequence). This CDR3 region has 13 residues. V was pared by 3 bases and J by 3 bases, with 9 bases between. The CDR3 region has the DNA TGTGCCAGCAGTTTTGCCAGAAGCTACGAGCAGTACTTC. Its protein is CASSFARSYEQYF.

The rearrangement joins TRBV7-2 to TRBJ2-7, with D perhaps matching TRBD1 (6 bases). Deletions cut 4 bases from V and 2 bases from J, with 9 bases between. In germline, CDR1 is SGHTA, CDR2 FQGNSA. The CDR3 runs to 13 residues. CDR3 protein: CASSSTGPYEQYF. In DNA form, the CDR3 reads TGTGCCAGCAGCTCAACAGGGCCCTACGAGCAGTACTTC.

This clone turned up a few times. The chain combines TRBV4-3 with TRBJ2-7, with D hard to call. Germline V gene sequence: CDR1 LGHNA, CDR2 YSLEER. This CDR3 spans 14 amino acids. The ends were cut back, 1 base at V and 3 bases at J, with 10 bases in the middle. In DNA form, the CDR3 reads TGCGCCAGCAGCCAAGGCATAGGGAACTACGAGCAGTACTTC. Protein: CASSQGIGNYEQYF.

The chain has TRBV15 and TRBJ2-7; D ambiguous. V was pared by 0 bases and J by 4 bases, with 4 bases between. This CDR3 is 12 amino acids long. The germline V gene encodes CDR1 LNHNV and CDR2 YYDKDF (reference sequence). CDR3 nucleotide sequence: TGTGCCACCAGCAGAGATCAATACGAGCAGTACTTC. The encoded protein is CATSRDQYEQYF.

The chain joins TRBV2 to TRBJ1-2; no definite D call. The CDR3 has 14 amino acids. V was trimmed by 0 bases and J by 5 bases, leaving 10 bases between them. Germline assignment: CDR1 SNHLY and CDR2 FYNNEI. The CDR3 reads CASSEALDGYGYTF. The CDR3 coding sequence is TGTGCCAGCAGTGAAGCCCTAGACGGTTATGGCTACACCTTC.

The CDR3 loop reads CASSRTTEAFF. The CDR3 DNA reads TGTGCCAGCAGCCGCACCACTGAAGCTTTCTTT. V gene TRBV11-2 combines with J gene TRBJ1-1, with D unclear. V lost 5 bases and J 4 bases, leaving 5 bases between the germline ends. Germline values: CDR1 SGHAT, CDR2 FQNNGV. The CDR3 sequence is 11 residues long.

This chain links TRBV27 with TRBJ2-1; a weak D match, TRBD2 (6 bases). The CDR3 runs 15 residues. The ends were cut back, 2 bases at V and 7 bases at J, with 15 bases in the middle. From germline, CDR1 is MNHEY and CDR2 SMNVEV (reference sequence). The CDR3 region is CASSLEGLAGNEQFF. CDR3 bases: TGTGCCAGCAGTTTAGAGGGACTTGCGGGGAATGAGCAGTTCTTC.

As regards this clone: The sample has other DNA sequences that encode this CDR3 too. The chain links TRBV5-1 to TRBJ2-5; D is unresolved. Per germline, CDR1 SGHRS and CDR2 YFSETQ. With 0 bases removed from V and 4 bases from J, the gap between germline ends came to 4 bases. The CDR3 totals 12 residues. CDR3 nucleotides: TGCGCCAGCAGCTTGGCGGGAGAGACCCAGTACTTC. Encoded protein: CASSLAGETQYF.

V is TRBV5-6 and J is TRBJ2-1, with D possibly TRBD1 on 5 matching bases. From germline, CDR1 is SGHDT and CDR2 YYEEEE. Trimming took 3 bases from V and 0 from J, leaving 7 bases between them. The length of the CDR3 is 14 residues. CDR3 sequence (DNA): TGTGCCAGCAGCTACAGGAGCTCCTACAATGAGCAGTTCTTC. As protein: CASSYRSSYNEQFF.

The chain joins TRBV5-6 to TRBJ2-7; tentative D call: TRBD1 (5 bases). This CDR3 has 15 residues. Germline V gene sequence: CDR1 SGHDT, CDR2 YYEEEE. With 4 bases removed from V and 0 bases from J, the gap between germline ends came to 14 bases. The CDR3 reads CASSEEQGSSYEQYF. CDR3 nucleotides: TGTGCCAGCAGCGAAGAGCAGGGAAGCTCCTACGAGCAGTACTTC.

This clone occurred once. The chain has TRBV11-2 and TRBJ2-1, with TRBD2 identical over 16 bases. There are 15 residues in the CDR3. Germline V gene lookup returns CDR1 SGHAT and CDR2 FQNNGV. Trimming cost V 3 bases and J 8 bases; bases outside gene matches: 1. The CDR3 DNA is TGTGCCAGCAGCTTGGGGACTAGCGGGGGGGATGAGCAGTTCTTC. Translation: CASSLGTSGGDEQFF.

In its sample, this clone was seen a few times. The CDR3 DNA reads TGTGCCAGCAGCCCCGGGGCCTCGGGTATAGATACGCAGTATTTT. Protein product: CASSPGASGIDTQYF. This rearrangement joins TRBV5-8 to TRBJ2-3, with D perhaps matching TRBD1 or TRBD2 (5 bases each). This CDR3 has 15 residues. V was cut by 4 bases and J by 5 bases, with 17 bases left in between. Looked up from germline, CDR1 is SGHTS and CDR2 is YDEGEE.

The CDR3 coding sequence is TGTGCCAGCAGCTTAGTCCCGACAGGGTCTGAGAGAGATACGCAGTATTTT. Amino acid sequence: CASSLVPTGSERDTQYF. V and J are TRBV7-2 and TRBJ2-3, with TRBD1 identical over 7 bases. V shed 1 base, J shed 5 bases, and the junction held 12 bases outside the gene matches. Germline CDR1 is SGHTA and CDR2 is FQGNSA. This CDR3 region has 17 residues.

This clone was counted between two and nine times. The chain carries TRBV10-1 and TRBJ2-5, with TRBD2 identical over 15 bases. V trimming: 11 bases; J trimming: 4 bases; junction bases outside the gene matches: 29. This CDR3 contains 22 residues. CDR1 and CDR2 from the germline V gene are WNHNN and SYGVQD (reference sequence). The CDR3 protein is CACIGTSGGTRESIAKRETQYF. CDR3 DNA: TGCGCCTGTATCGGGACTAGCGGGGGGACCAGAGAGAGCATCGCCAAGAGAGAGACCCAGTACTTC.

The chain couples TRBV12-5 to TRBJ2-5; 13 bases are shared with TRBD2. Germline CDR1 reads LGHNT; CDR2 reads FRNRAP. CDR3 length: 16 residues. With V trimmed by 4 bases and J by 2 bases, 4 bases remained unmatched. The CDR3 DNA reads as TGTGCTAGTGGTTATCCGGGACTAGCGGGGCAAGAGACCCAGTACTTC. It yields the protein CASGYPGLAGQETQYF.

The chain combines TRBV5-6 with TRBJ2-7, with D possibly TRBD1 on 5 matching bases. Trimming removed 1 base at V and 2 bases at J, with 7 bases between. Germline loops: CDR1 SGHDT, CDR2 YYEEEE. The CDR3 has 13 amino acids. CDR3 nucleotide sequence: TGTGCCAGCAGCTTGCAACAGGCCTACGAGCAGTACTTC. Protein product: CASSLQQAYEQYF. The whole variable domain, filled in from reference TRBV5-6 and TRBJ2-7, reads DAGVTQSPTHLIKTRGQQVTLRCSPKSGHDTVSWYQQALGQGPQFIFQYYEEEERQRGNFPDRFSGHQFPNYSSELNVNALLLGDSALYLCASSLQQAYEQYFGPGTRLTVT.

This chain connects TRBV29-1 to TRBJ2-1; maybe TRBD1 (5 bases). Germline CDR1 SQVTM, CDR2 ANQGSEA. V was shortened by 1 base and J by 15 bases, with 10 bases between the two germline ends. The CDR3 is made up of 10 amino acids. The CDR3 here is CSVEGLGLFF. In nucleotides, the CDR3 is TGCAGCGTTGAAGGGCTGGGGCTGTTCTTC.

This clone was counted a single time. The genes are TRBV5-4 and TRBJ1-6, with no clear D. V lost 0 bases and J 8 bases, leaving 9 bases between the germline ends. This CDR3 contains 14 residues. Germline V gene sequence: CDR1 SGHNT, CDR2 YYREEE (reference sequence). CDR3 protein: CASSLEGGDSPLHF. The CDR3 nucleotides read TGTGCCAGCAGCTTGGAGGGCGGGGATTCACCCCTCCACTTT.

The V call is TRBV5-1, the J call TRBJ2-7; TRBD1 aligns across 7 bases. Germline assignment: CDR1 SGHRS and CDR2 YFSETQ. CDR3 length equals 13 residues. Trimming cost V 4 bases and J 4 bases; bases outside gene matches: 5. The DNA for the CDR3 is TGCGCCAGCAGCCCGAGGACAGGATACGAGCAGTACTTC. This sequence encodes CASSPRTGYEQYF. Filled out from reference TRBV5-1 and TRBJ2-7, the complete variable domain reads KAGVTQTPRYLIKTRGQQVTLSCSPISGHRSVSWYQQTPGQGLQFLFEYFSETQRNKGNFPGRFSGRQFSNSRSEMNVSTLELGDSALYLCASSPRTGYEQYFGPGTRLTVT.

For the CDR3, the DNA is TGTGCCACCAGCAGAGATTTGGCCGGGGGGCCACAAGAGACCCAGTACTTC. Amino acid sequence: CATSRDLAGGPQETQYF. The chain employs TRBV15 and TRBJ2-5; TRBD2 is a possible D gene (7 bases). V was trimmed by 0 bases and J by 2 bases, leaving 16 bases between them. CDR3 length: 17 residues. CDR1 is LNHNV and CDR2 is YYDKDF in the germline V gene (reference sequence).

This clone has just a few counts. CDR3 loop: CASSPGDRRTEPQHF. CDR3 coding DNA: TGTGCCAGCAGTCCGGGGGACAGGAGGACGGAGCCCCAGCATTTT. The V and J genes are TRBV27 and TRBJ1-5; 8 positions agree with TRBD1. V trimming: 5 bases; J trimming: 8 bases; junction bases outside the gene matches: 11. CDR3 size: 15 residues. Germline V lookup: CDR1 MNHEY, CDR2 SMNVEV (reference sequence).